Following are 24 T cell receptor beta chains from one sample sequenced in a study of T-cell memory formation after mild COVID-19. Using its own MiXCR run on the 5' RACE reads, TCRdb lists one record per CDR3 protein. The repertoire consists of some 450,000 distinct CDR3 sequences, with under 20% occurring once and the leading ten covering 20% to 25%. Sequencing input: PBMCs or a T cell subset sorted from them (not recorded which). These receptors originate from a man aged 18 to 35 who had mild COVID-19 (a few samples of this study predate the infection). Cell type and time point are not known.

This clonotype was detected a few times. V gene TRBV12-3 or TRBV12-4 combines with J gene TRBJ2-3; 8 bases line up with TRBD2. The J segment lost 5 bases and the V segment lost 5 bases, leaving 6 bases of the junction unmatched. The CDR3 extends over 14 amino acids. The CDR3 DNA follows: TGTGCCAGCAGTCTGGGACTAGTTAAAGATACGCAGTATTTT. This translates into CASSLGLVKDTQYF.

CDR3 DNA sequence: TGTGCCAGCAGGCCTCGGGAGTCCTACGAGCAGTACTTC. Translation: CASRPRESYEQYF. The V call is TRBV27, the J call TRBJ2-7, with a possible D match to TRBD2 (6 bases). V was cut by 6 bases and J by 1 base, with 10 bases left in between. This CDR3 is built from 13 residues. Germline V CDR1 and CDR2: MNHEY, SMNVEV (reference sequence).

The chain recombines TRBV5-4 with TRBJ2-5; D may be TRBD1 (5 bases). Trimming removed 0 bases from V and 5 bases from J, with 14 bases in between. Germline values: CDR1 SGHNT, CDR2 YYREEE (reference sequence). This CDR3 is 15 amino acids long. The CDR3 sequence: CASSLEGLVGETQYF. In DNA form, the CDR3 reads TGTGCCAGCAGCTTGGAGGGGTTAGTCGGGGAGACCCAGTACTTC.

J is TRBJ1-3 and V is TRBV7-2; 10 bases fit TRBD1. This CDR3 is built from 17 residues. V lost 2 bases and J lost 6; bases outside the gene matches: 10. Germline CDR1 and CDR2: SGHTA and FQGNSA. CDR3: CASSLRSWDRGENTIYF. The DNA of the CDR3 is TGTGCCAGCAGCTTACGTTCGTGGGACAGGGGTGAAAACACCATATATTTT.

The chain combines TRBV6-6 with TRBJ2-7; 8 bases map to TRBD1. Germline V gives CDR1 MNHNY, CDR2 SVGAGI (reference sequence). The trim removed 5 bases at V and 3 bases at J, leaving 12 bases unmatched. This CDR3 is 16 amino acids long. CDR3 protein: CASSTPRTGLGYEQYF. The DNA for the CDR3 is TGTGCCAGCAGTACTCCCCGGACAGGGTTGGGCTACGAGCAGTACTTC.

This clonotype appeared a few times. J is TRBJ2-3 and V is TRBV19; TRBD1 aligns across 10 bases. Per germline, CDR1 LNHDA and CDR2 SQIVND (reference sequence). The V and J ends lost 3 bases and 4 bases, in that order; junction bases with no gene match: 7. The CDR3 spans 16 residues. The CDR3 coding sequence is TGTGCCAGTAGTATGATCAGGACAGGGGGACCAGATACGCAGTATTTT. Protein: CASSMIRTGGPDTQYF.

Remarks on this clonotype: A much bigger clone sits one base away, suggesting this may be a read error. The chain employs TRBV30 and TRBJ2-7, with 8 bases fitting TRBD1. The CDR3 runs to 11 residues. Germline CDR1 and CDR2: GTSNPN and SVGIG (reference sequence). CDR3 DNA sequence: TGTGACTGGGGGACAGGCTACGAGCAGTACTTC. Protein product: CDWGTGYEQYF.

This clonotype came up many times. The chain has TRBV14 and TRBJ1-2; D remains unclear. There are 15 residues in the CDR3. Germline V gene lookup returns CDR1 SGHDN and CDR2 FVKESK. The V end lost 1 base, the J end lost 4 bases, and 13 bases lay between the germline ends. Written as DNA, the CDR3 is TGTGCCAGCAGCCAAGCGCACAATAGTCCCTATGGCTACACCTTC. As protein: CASSQAHNSPYGYTF.

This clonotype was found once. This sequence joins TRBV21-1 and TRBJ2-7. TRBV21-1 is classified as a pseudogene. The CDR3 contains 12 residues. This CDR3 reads CAKHTLVYEQYV. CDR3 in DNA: TGTGCCAAGCATACGTTGGTCTACGAGCAGTACGTC.

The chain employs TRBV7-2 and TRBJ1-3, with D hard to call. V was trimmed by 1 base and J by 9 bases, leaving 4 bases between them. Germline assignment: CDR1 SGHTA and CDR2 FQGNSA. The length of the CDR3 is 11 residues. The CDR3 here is CASSLGGTIYF. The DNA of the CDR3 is TGTGCCAGCAGCTTAGGGGGCACCATATATTTT.

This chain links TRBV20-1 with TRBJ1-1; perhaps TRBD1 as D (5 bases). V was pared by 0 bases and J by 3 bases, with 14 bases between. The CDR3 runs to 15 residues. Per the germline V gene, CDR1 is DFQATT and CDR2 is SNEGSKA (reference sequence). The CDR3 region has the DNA TGCAGTGCTAGAGATCCCTGGAGAGGGGACACTGAAGCTTTCTTT. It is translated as CSARDPWRGDTEAFF.

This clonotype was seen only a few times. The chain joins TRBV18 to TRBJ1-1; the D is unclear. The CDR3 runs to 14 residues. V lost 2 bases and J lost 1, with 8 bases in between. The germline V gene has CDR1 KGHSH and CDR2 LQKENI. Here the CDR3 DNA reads TGTGCCAGCTCACCAGGGTGGCCGAACACTGAAGCTTTCTTT. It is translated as CASSPGWPNTEAFF.

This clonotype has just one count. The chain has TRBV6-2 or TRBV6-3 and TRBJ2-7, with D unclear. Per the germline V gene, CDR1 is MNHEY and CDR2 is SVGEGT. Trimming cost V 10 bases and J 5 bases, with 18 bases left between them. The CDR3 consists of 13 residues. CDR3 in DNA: TGTGCCACCAAGCTCGACGGAGCCCACGAGCAGTACGTC. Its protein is CATKLDGAHEQYV.

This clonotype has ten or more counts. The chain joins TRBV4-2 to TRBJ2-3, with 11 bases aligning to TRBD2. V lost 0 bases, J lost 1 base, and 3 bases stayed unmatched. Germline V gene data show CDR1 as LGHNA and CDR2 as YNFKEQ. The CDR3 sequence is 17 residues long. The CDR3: CASSQDVTSGGTDTQYF. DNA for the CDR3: TGTGCCAGCAGCCAAGATGTGACTAGCGGGGGCACAGATACGCAGTATTTT.

The CDR3 DNA reads as TGTGCCAGCAGTGACAGGCTTTACGAGCAGTACGTC. The encoded protein is CASSDRLYEQYV. The V and J genes are TRBV28 and TRBJ2-7; D might be TRBD1 (6 bases). The length of the CDR3 is 12 residues. The V end lost 5 bases, the J end lost 4 bases, and 9 bases lay between the germline ends. Germline V gene data show CDR1 as MDHEN and CDR2 as SYDVKM.

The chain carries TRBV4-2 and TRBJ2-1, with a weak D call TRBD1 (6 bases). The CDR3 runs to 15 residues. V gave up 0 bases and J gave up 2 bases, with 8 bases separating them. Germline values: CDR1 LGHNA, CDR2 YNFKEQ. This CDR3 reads CASSQEGAPYNEQFF. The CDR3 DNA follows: TGTGCCAGCAGCCAAGAGGGGGCCCCCTACAATGAGCAGTTCTTC.

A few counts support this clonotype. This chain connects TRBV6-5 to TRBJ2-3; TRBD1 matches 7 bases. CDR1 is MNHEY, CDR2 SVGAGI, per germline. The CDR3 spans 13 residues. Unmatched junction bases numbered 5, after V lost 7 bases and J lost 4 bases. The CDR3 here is CASNAGGADTQYF. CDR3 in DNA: TGTGCCAGCAACGCAGGGGGAGCAGATACGCAGTATTTT.

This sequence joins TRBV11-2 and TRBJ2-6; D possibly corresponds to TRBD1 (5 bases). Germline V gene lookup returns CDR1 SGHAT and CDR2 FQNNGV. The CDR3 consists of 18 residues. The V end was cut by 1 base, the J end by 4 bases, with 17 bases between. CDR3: CASSLGFGRASGANVLTF. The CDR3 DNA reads TGTGCCAGCAGCTTAGGTTTTGGCAGGGCGTCCGGGGCCAACGTCCTGACTTTC. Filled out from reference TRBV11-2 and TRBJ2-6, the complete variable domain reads EAGVAQSPRYKIIEKRQSVAFWCNPISGHATLYWYQQILGQGPKLLIQFQNNGVVDDSQLPKDRFSAERLKGVDSTLKIQPAKLEDSAVYLCASSLGFGRASGANVLTFGAGSRLTVL.

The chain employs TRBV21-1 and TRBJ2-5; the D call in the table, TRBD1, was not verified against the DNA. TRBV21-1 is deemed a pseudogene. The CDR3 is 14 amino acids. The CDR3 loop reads CASSLDREIETQYF. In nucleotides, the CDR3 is TGTGCCAGCAGCCTGGACAGGGAGATCGAGACCCAGTACTTC.

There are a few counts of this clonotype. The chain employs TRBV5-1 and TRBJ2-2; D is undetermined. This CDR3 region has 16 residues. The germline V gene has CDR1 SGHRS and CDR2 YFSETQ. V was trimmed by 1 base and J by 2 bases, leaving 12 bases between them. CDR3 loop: CASSLFAATNTGELFF. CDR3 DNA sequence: TGCGCCAGCAGCTTGTTTGCAGCAACTAACACCGGGGAGCTGTTTTTT.

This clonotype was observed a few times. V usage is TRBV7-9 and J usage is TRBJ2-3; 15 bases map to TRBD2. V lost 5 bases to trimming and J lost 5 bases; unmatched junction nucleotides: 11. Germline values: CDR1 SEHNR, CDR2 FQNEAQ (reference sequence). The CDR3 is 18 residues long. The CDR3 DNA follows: TGTGCCAGCAGCCCCCGGACTAGCGGGGGGGGACGGAAAGATACGCAGTATTTT. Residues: CASSPRTSGGGRKDTQYF.

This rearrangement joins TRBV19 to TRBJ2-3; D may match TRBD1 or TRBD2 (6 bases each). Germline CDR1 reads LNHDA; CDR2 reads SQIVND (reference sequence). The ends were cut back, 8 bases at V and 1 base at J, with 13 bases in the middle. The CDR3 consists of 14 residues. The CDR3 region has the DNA TGTGCCAGTTCAGGGGAGGTTGGCACAGATACGCAGTATTTT. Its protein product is CASSGEVGTDTQYF.

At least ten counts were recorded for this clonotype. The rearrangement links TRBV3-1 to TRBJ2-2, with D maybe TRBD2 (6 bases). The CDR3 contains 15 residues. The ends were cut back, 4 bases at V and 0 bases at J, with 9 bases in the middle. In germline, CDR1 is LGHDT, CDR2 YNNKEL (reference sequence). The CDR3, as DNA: TGTGCCAGCAGCCGCGGAGGGTCGAACACCGGGGAGCTGTTTTTT. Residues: CASSRGGSNTGELFF.

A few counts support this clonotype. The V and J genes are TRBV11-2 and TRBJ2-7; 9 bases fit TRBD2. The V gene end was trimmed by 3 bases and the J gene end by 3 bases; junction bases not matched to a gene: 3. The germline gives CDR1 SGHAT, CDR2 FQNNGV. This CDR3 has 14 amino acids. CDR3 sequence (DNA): TGTGCCAGCAGCTTTTATAGCGGGGGCTACGAGCAGTACGTC. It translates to CASSFYSGGYEQYV.